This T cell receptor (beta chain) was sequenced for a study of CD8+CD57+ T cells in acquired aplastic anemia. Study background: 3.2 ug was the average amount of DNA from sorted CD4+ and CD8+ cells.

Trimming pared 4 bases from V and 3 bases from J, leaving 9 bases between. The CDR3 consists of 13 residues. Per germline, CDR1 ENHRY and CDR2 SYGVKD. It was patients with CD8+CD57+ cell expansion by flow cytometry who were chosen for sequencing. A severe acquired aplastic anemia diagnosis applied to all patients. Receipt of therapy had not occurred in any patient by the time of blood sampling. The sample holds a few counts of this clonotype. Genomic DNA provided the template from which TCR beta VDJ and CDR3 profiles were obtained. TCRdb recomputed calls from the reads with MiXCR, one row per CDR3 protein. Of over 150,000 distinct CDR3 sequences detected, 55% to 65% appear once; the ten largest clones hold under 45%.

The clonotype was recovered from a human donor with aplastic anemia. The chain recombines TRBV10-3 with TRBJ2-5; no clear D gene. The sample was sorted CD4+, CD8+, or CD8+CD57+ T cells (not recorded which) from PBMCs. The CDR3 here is CAISGRLEETQYF. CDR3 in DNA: TGTGCCATCAGTGGTCGACTTGAAGAGACCCAGTACTTC.